This paragraph reports one TCR beta chain. Its antigen is not known. These data belong to a study of T cell responses to AZD1222 COVID-19 vaccine. Notes on the study in general: Spike as a whole was targeted by vaccine-associated CD4 TCRs, dominant at 160-218 and 743-854.

Profiling relied on immunoSEQ multiplex PCR, and the TCRdb table lists in-frame clones only, not all of them. The table has more than 110,000 clones, around 85% seen once. From germline, CDR1 is ENHRY and CDR2 SYGVKD. The CDR3 is 13 residues long. Trimming at V came to 10 bases and at J to 2 bases, leaving 7 bases not matched to a gene. The chain joins TRBV10-3 to TRBJ1-2; 7 bases are shared with TRBD1. This material consisted of peripheral blood, taken on day 0 of AZD1222 vaccination. The TCR was taken from an adult in good health. For the CDR3, the DNA is TGTGCCACCCGGGCAGGGGGAAACTATGGCTACACCTTC. It codes for CATRAGGNYGYTF.